These 21 T cell receptor beta chains were all obtained from the same sample, sequenced in a study of shared clonotypes between healthy human individuals. This table comes from immunoSEQ multiplex PCR, and its TCRdb copy is limited to in-frame clones, with some not included. The sample gives a few million clones, just over 90% of which show up once; about 0.13% is in the top ten. The sample was naive CD4+ T cells sorted from blood. Documented subset: CD45RA+ positively selected. The receptors shown here come from a man younger than 30 in good health.

The rearrangement links TRBV7-8 to TRBJ1-5; D perhaps matches TRBD1 (5 bases). The CDR3 sequence is 15 residues long. From germline, CDR1 is SGHVS and CDR2 FQNEAQ. V lost 3 bases to trimming and J lost 5 bases, with 14 bases between them. DNA of the CDR3: TGTGCCAGCAGCTTGGGGAGGGGATTTTATCAGCCCCAGCATTTT. Its translation: CASSLGRGFYQPQHF.

This clone was found a few times. J is TRBJ1-5 and V is TRBV2, with 8 bases that match TRBD1. Germline-derived CDR1 and CDR2 are SNHLY and FYNNEI. CDR3 size: 14 residues. Germline trimming cut 6 bases from V and 6 bases from J; bases unmatched to any gene: 7. The CDR3 coding sequence is TGTGCCAGCAGAGAACAGGGGGGGCGTCAGCCCCAGCATTTT. Translated, it gives CASREQGGRQPQHF.

This clone was observed a handful of times. The rearrangement joins TRBV2 to TRBJ2-5; 12 positions match TRBD2. Per the germline V gene, CDR1 is SNHLY and CDR2 is FYNNEI. The CDR3 runs 17 residues. The junction had 7 bases not matched to a gene; V was cut back by 0 bases and J by 5 bases. The CDR3 reads CASSEAASGGAGETQYF. The CDR3 nucleotides are TGTGCCAGCAGTGAAGCTGCTAGCGGGGGGGCCGGGGAGACCCAGTACTTC.

V and J are TRBV15 and TRBJ2-4; D is uncertain. The V gene's germline CDR1 is LNHNV and CDR2 YYDKDF (reference sequence). There are 16 residues in the CDR3. V lost 4 bases and J 0 bases, leaving 13 bases between the germline ends. The DNA for the CDR3 is TGTGCCACCAGCACGGTGGGTGGTTTAGCCAAAAACATTCAGTACTTC. Translating it yields CATSTVGGLAKNIQYF.

Notes on this clone: This sample also contains other DNA sequences that code for the same CDR3. The chain uses TRBV9 and TRBJ1-3, with a possible D match to TRBD1 (5 bases). Trimming shortened V by 1 base and J by 2 bases, and 7 bases separated the two germline ends. This CDR3 comprises 14 residues. Germline CDR1 and CDR2: SGDLS and YYNGEE. CDR3 region: CASSVQGAGNTIYF. The CDR3 bases are TGTGCCAGCAGCGTACAGGGAGCTGGAAACACCATATATTTT.

The chain combines TRBV12-5 with TRBJ2-1, with 9 positions matching TRBD2. The germline V gene encodes CDR1 LGHNT and CDR2 FRNRAP. V lost 4 bases and J lost 5; bases outside the gene matches: 12. The CDR3 runs to 17 residues. The CDR3 coding sequence is TGTGCTAGTGGTTCCCAGGGGGGACTAGCCCTCCACAATGAGCAGTTCTTC. Amino acids: CASGSQGGLALHNEQFF.

With regard to this clone: Other nucleotide sequences from this sample produce the same CDR3. The CDR3 loop reads CASSLEPSQPQHF. DNA of the CDR3: TGCGCCAGCAGCTTGGAGCCGAGCCAGCCCCAGCATTTT. The chain recombines TRBV5-1 with TRBJ1-5; D not resolved. Germline V gene sequence: CDR1 SGHRS, CDR2 YFSETQ. CDR3 length: 13 amino acids. The germline V and J ends were trimmed by 0 bases and 7 bases, with 8 bases remaining between them.

V gene TRBV5-1 combines with J gene TRBJ2-7, with 9 positions matching TRBD1. CDR1 is SGHRS, CDR2 YFSETQ, per germline. With 0 bases clipped from V and 3 bases from J, the junction kept 4 bases outside the gene matches. CDR3 length: 15 residues. CDR3 region: CASSLETGGYYEQYF. CDR3 bases: TGCGCCAGCAGCTTGGAAACAGGGGGCTACTACGAGCAGTACTTC.

This clone was seen just once. The chain uses TRBV5-1 and TRBJ2-7; 10 bases agree with TRBD2. The CDR3 loop spans 16 amino acids. J was trimmed by 5 bases and V by 5 bases; bases with no gene match: 13. Per the germline V gene, CDR1 is SGHRS and CDR2 is YFSETQ. The CDR3, as DNA: TGCGCCAGCAGGGACGTGGCTAGCGGGAGACAGGACGAGCAGTACTTC. It is translated as CASRDVASGRQDEQYF.

V is TRBV15 and J is TRBJ2-3; D may be TRBD1 (6 bases). Trimming cost V 3 bases and J 2 bases, with 9 bases left between them. The CDR3 spans 14 residues. The germline CDR1 and CDR2 sequences are LNHNV and YYDKDF (reference sequence). The CDR3 region is CATSRDRATDTQYF. In DNA, the CDR3 is TGTGCCACCAGCAGGGACAGAGCCACAGATACGCAGTATTTT.

Here the CDR3 DNA reads TGTGCCAGCATCGGGTCGGGACAGGGCTACAATGAGCAGTTCTTC. Translating gives CASIGSGQGYNEQFF. The rearrangement uses TRBV7-9 and TRBJ2-1; 9 bases are a match to TRBD1. J gave up 3 bases and V 7 bases, and 7 bases lay outside the gene matches. This CDR3 contains 15 residues. The germline CDR1 and CDR2 sequences are SEHNR and FQNEAQ (reference sequence).

The chain is built from TRBV11-2 and TRBJ2-7; D may be TRBD1 (5 bases). Trimming took 1 base from V and 5 from J, leaving 27 bases between them. In germline, CDR1 is SGHAT, CDR2 FQNNGV. The CDR3 sequence is 19 residues long. CDR3 sequence (DNA): TGTGCCAGCAGCTTAGTACGCGTATTCGCTGGGCAGGGTAGCCACGAGCAGTACTTC. Its translation is CASSLVRVFAGQGSHEQYF.

The CDR3 here is CASSLEGQGRAGELFF. CDR3 nucleotides: TGTGCCAGCAGCTTAGAGGGACAGGGGAGGGCTGGGGAGCTGTTTTTT. This chain connects TRBV7-2 to TRBJ2-2, with TRBD1 identical over 10 bases. The V gene's germline CDR1 is SGHTA and CDR2 FQGNSA. With V trimmed by 1 base and J by 8 bases, 7 bases remained unmatched. This CDR3 spans 16 amino acids.

The chain couples TRBV5-4 to TRBJ2-3, with 12 bases identical to TRBD2. The V gene's germline CDR1 is SGHNT and CDR2 YYREEE (reference sequence). V was clipped by 4 bases and J by 2 bases; unmatched bases: 5. CDR3 size: 16 residues. The CDR3 DNA reads as TGTGCCAGCAGCGCACTAGCGGGGGGCCTCACAGATACGCAGTATTTT. It is translated as CASSALAGGLTDTQYF.

As for this clone: Other DNA sequences of this sample code for an identical CDR3. The gene calls are TRBV4-2 and TRBJ2-2, with D unclear. Trimming left V 0 bases short and J 4 bases short, with 6 bases between. The CDR3 sequence is 14 residues long. Germline V gene lookup returns CDR1 LGHNA and CDR2 YNFKEQ. The CDR3 is CASSQDRGTGELFF. DNA for the CDR3: TGTGCCAGCAGCCAAGATCGAGGCACCGGGGAGCTGTTTTTT.

With regard to this clone: Within the sample, other DNA sequences also encode this same CDR3. The chain is built from TRBV6-1 and TRBJ1-2, with a tentative D call TRBD1 (6 bases). V lost 6 bases and J 2 bases, leaving 10 bases between the germline ends. The CDR3 runs 13 residues. Per germline, CDR1 MNHNS and CDR2 SASEGT. CDR3 nucleotides: TGTGCCAGCAGCGAACAGGGAAACTATGGCTACACCTTC. This sequence encodes CASSEQGNYGYTF.

The V gene is TRBV28, the J gene TRBJ1-5, with 9 bases aligning to TRBD1. The CDR3 contains 16 residues. J was trimmed by 0 bases and V by 8 bases; bases with no gene match: 8. From germline, CDR1 is MDHEN and CDR2 SYDVKM. The CDR3 bases are TGTGCCAGCTTACGACAGGGGGGGAATAGCAATCAGCCCCAGCATTTT. Translated: CASLRQGGNSNQPQHF.

V is TRBV5-1 and J is TRBJ2-7, with D perhaps assigned TRBD1 or TRBD2 (5 bases each). V was cut by 4 bases and J by 3 bases, with 8 bases left in between. Per germline, CDR1 SGHRS and CDR2 YFSETQ. The CDR3 covers 12 residues. CDR3 nucleotide sequence: TGCGCCAGCAGCGGGGACCTCTACGAGCAGTACTTC. It encodes CASSGDLYEQYF.

The chain uses TRBV4-3 and TRBJ1-1; TRBD1 agrees at 7 bases. V shed 3 bases, J shed 3 bases, and the junction held 16 bases outside the gene matches. Germline-derived CDR1 and CDR2 are LGHNA and YSLEER. The CDR3 runs to 18 residues. The CDR3 coding sequence is TGCGCCAGCAGCCAGGGGGGACAGTTCCAACCGAGGGACACTGAAGCTTTCTTT. Its protein product is CASSQGGQFQPRDTEAFF.

J is TRBJ2-3 and V is TRBV7-8; 8 nucleotides align to TRBD2. V lost 0 bases and J lost 4; bases outside the gene matches: 6. The germline V gene encodes CDR1 SGHVS and CDR2 FQNEAQ. CDR3 length equals 16 residues. CDR3 sequence reads: CASSLARRGDSDTQYF. CDR3 sequence (DNA): TGTGCCAGCAGCTTAGCGCGGCGGGGGGACTCAGATACGCAGTATTTT.

Comment on this clone: Other DNA sequences within the sample encode an identical CDR3. V gene TRBV5-1 combines with J gene TRBJ2-6; D ambiguous. This CDR3 has 14 residues. V was clipped by 4 bases and J by 0 bases, with 5 bases between them. Germline CDR1 reads SGHRS; CDR2 reads YFSETQ. The CDR3 loop is CASSPGSGANVLTF. The CDR3 coding sequence is TGCGCCAGCAGCCCGGGCTCTGGGGCCAACGTCCTGACTTTC.